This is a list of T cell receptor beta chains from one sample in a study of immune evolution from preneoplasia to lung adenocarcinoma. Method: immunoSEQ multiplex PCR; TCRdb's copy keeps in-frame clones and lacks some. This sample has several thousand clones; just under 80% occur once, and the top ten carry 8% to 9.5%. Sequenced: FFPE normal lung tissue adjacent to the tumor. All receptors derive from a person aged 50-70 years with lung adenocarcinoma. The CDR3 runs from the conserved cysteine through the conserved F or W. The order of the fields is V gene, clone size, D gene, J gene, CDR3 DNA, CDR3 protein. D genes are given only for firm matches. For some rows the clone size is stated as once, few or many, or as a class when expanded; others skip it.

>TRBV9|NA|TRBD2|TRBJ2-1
TGTGCCAGCAGCGCAAGCGGGAGCATCTACAATGAGCAGTTCTTC
CASSASGSIYNEQFF
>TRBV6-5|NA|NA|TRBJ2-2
TGTGCCAGCGGTTTGAAACCCAGGGGCACCGGGGAGCTGTTTTTT
CASGLKPRGTGELFF
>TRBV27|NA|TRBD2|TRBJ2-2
TGTGCCAGCAGTTACTCCCTAGCGGGGGCTAACACCGGGGAGCTGTTTTTT
CASSYSLAGANTGELFF
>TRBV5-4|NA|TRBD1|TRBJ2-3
TGTGCCAGCAGGCCCCGCCGGGACAGCAACACAGATACGCAGTATTTT
CASRPRRDSNTDTQYF
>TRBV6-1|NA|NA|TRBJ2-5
TGTGCCAGCAGTGATGACCCGGGGTTGGAGTACTTC
CASSDDPGLEYF
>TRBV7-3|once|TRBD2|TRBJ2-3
TGTGCCAGCAGCTGGCGGGGCGGGAGAGGGACAGATACGCAGTATTTT
CASSWRGGRGTDTQYF
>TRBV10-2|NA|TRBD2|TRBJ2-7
TGCGCCAGCAGTTCCATTAGCGGGAGGCGGTACGAGCAGTACTTC
CASSSISGRRYEQYF
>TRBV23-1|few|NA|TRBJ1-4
TGCGCCAGCACGTTGGAGCCTGAAAAACTGTTTTTT
CASTLEPEKLFF
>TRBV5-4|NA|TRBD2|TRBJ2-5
TGTGCCAGCAGCATGGAGCGGGAGGGCTATTGGACCCAGTACTTC
CASSMEREGYWTQYF
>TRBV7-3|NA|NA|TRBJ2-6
TGTGCCAGCAGCCTGGGGGTCTCTGGGGCCAACGTCCTGACTTTC
CASSLGVSGANVLTF
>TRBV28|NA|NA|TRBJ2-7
TGTGCCAGCAGTTCCGTCGCTAGCGCGGACTACGAGCAGTACTTC
CASSSVASADYEQYF
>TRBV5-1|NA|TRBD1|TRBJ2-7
TGCGCCAGCAGCGCCCGGGACAGGGGTTACGAGCAGTACTTC
CASSARDRGYEQYF
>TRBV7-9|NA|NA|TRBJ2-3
TGTGCCAGCAGCTTAGGCGGGGCAACAGATACGCAGTATTTT
CASSLGGATDTQYF
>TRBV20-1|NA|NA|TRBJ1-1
TGCAGTGGTTGGAACACTGAAGCTTTCTTT
CSGWNTEAFF
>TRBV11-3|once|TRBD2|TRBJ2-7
TGTGCCAGCAGCTTACGGGGTGGCGGGGGATACGAGCAGTACTTC
CASSLRGGGGYEQYF
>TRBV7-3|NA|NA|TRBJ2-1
TGTGCCAGCAGCTTAACGGGGGACGGCTACAATGAGCAGTTCTTC
CASSLTGDGYNEQFF
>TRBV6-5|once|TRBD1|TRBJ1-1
TGTGCCAGCAGTTACGAACAGGGGGCGGGCACTGAAGCTTTCTTT
CASSYEQGAGTEAFF
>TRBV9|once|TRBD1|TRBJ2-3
TGTGCCAGCAGCGACCCGAACAGGGGAGGCACAGATACGCAGTATTTT
CASSDPNRGGTDTQYF
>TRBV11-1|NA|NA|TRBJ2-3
TGTGCCAGCAGCTTAACGGGCGGGTCCCCTACAGATACGCAGTATTTT
CASSLTGGSPTDTQYF
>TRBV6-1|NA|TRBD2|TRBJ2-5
TGTGCCAGCAGTGAAGCGCTCTCTAGCGGGAGGGAGACCCAGTACTTC
CASSEALSSGRETQYF
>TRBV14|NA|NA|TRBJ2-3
TGTGCCAGCAGCCAAAGTCGATCGGCTGATACGCAGTATTTT
CASSQSRSADTQYF
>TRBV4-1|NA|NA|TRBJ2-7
TGCGCCAGCAGCCAAGATTCCCAGAACGTATACGAGCAGTACTTC
CASSQDSQNVYEQYF
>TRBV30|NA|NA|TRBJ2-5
TGTGCCTGGAGTGTACGAGGAGTAGAGACCCAGTACTTC
CAWSVRGVETQYF
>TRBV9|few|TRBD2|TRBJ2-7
TGTGCCAGCAGCGGCCAACTAGCGGCGGGGGAGCAGTACTTC
CASSGQLAAGEQYF
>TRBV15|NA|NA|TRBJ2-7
TGTGCCACCAGCAGATACCTACAGGGATCGGGCTACAAGCAGTACTTC
CATSRYLQGSGYKQYF
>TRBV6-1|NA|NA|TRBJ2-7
TGTGCCAGCAAACCTACAGCCTACGAGCAGTACTTC
CASKPTAYEQYF
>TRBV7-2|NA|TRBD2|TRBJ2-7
TGTGCCAGCAGCTTAGGCGGGGGAATCTCCTACGAGCAGTACTTC
CASSLGGGISYEQYF
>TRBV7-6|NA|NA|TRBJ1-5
TGTGCCAGCAGCCCCGGGCAGGGCAGCAATCAGCCCCAGCATTTT
CASSPGQGSNQPQHF
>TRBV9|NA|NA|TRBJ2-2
TGTGCCAGCAGCCTAGCCACCGGGGAGCTGTTTTTT
CASSLATGELFF
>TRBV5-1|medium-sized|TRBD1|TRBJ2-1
TGCGCCAGCAGCTCACCGGGACAGGGTGTTTATGAGCAGTTCTTC
CASSSPGQGVYEQFF
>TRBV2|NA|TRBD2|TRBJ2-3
TGTGCCAGCAGCCAGCTAGCGGCTAGCACAGATACGCAGTATTTT
CASSQLAASTDTQYF
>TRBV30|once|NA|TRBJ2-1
TGTGCCTCACGGTCTTACAATGAGCAGTTCTTC
CASRSYNEQFF
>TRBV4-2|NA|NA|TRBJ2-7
TGTGCCAGCAGCCAAGATCCATCGCGTTTTGGCTACGAGCAGTACTTC
CASSQDPSRFGYEQYF
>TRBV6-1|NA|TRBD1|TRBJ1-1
TGTGCCAGCAGTGAGGGGACAGGGATCCTTAACACTGAAGCTTTCTTT
CASSEGTGILNTEAFF
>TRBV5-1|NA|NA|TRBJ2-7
TGCGCCAGCAGCTCCGGGGGGGACAGCTACGAGCAGTACTTC
CASSSGGDSYEQYF
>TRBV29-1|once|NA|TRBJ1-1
TGCAGCGTTGAAGGGGCCCTTAACACTGAAGCTTTCTTT
CSVEGALNTEAFF
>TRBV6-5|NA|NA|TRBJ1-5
TGTGCCAGCAGGGAAAGCGACGGAAGCAATCAGCCCCAGCATTTT
CASRESDGSNQPQHF
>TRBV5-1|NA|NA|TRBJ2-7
TGCGCCAGCAGCCCTACCAGGATGCTCGGCGAGCAGTACTTC
CASSPTRMLGEQYF
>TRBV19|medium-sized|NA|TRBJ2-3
TGTGCCAGTAGAGACCTGAATATAGGAGATACGCAGTATTTT
CASRDLNIGDTQYF
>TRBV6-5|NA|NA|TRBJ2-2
TGTGCCAGCAGGGAGGGACAACCCGGGGAGCTGTTTTTT
CASREGQPGELFF
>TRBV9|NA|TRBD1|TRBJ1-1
TGTGCCAGCAGCGTCGGACAGGGGGTGGCTGAAGCTTTCTTT
CASSVGQGVAEAFF
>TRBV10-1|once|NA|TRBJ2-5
TGCGCCAGCAGTGAGCTAGATCGAGGGGAAGAGACCCAGTACTTC
CASSELDRGEETQYF
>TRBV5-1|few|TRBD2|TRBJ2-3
TGCGCCAGCAGCCTCGGAGCGGGATCGGCGGGCACAGATACGCAGTATTTT
CASSLGAGSAGTDTQYF
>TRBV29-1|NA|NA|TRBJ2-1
TGCAGCGTTCTTGGGCAGTCCTACAATGAGCAGTTCTTC
CSVLGQSYNEQFF
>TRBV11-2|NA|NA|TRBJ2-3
TGTGCCAGCAGCGGACCGTACACAGATACGCAGTATTTT
CASSGPYTDTQYF
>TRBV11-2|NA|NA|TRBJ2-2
TGTGCCAGCAGACTCAACACCGGGGAGCTGTTTTTT
CASRLNTGELFF
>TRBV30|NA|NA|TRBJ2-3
TGTGCCTGGAGGGAGGGGCTAGCGACAGATACGCAGTATTTT
CAWREGLATDTQYF
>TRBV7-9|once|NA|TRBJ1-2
TGTGCCAGCAGCTTGGGTTCCACCCCCGGGGCCGGGGGCTACACCTTC
CASSLGSTPGAGGYTF
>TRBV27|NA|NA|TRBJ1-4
TGTGCCAGCAGTCCCTGGGTCCCGGGGAAGAATGAAAAACTGTTTTTT
CASSPWVPGKNEKLFF
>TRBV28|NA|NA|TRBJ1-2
TGTGCCAGCTTTCGTACTAACTATGGCTACACCTTC
CASFRTNYGYTF
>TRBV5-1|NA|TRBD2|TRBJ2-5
TGCGCCAGCAGCTTGGCGCCTAGCGGGAGTCCGGAGACCCAGTACTTC
CASSLAPSGSPETQYF
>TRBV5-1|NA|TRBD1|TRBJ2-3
TGCGCCAGCAGCTTGGCGTACAGGGGGCGTACGCAGTATTTT
CASSLAYRGRTQYF
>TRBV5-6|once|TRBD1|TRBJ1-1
TGTGCCAGCAGCTGGGGACAGGGGGCGAACACTGAAGCTTTCTTT
CASSWGQGANTEAFF
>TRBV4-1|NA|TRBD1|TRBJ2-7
TGCGCCAGCAGCCCGGACAGGTTTGGCAACGAGCAGTACTTC
CASSPDRFGNEQYF
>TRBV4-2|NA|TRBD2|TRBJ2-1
TGTGCCAGCAGCCATACATTAGCGGGAGGCCGGTCCAATGAGCAGTTCTTC
CASSHTLAGGRSNEQFF
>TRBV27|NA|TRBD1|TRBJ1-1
TGTGCCAGCAGTTTCCTCGGGACAGGGGGCAGGAGGACTGAAGCTTTCTTT
CASSFLGTGGRRTEAFF